This record concerns one TCR beta chain sequence. Antigen: not known. This record belongs to a study of T cells in Graves' hyperthyroidism and ophthalmopathy. Overall study results and limits: In the blood, most expanded thyroid clonotypes above 0.001 appeared as well. A model using 13 V-J features told ophthalmopathy apart from stable hyperthyroidism.

The CDR3 is 17 residues long. Germline V CDR1 and CDR2: LNHDA, SQIVND (reference sequence). Trimming took off 5 bases at V and 0 bases at J, with 17 bases between the two ends. Amplification of TCR beta CDR3 regions used RNA as the template. With the HTBI primer set, the TCR CDR3 went through a first round of RT-PCR. MiXCR was run by TCRdb on the multiplex PCR reads, yielding one entry per CDR3 protein. The data contain 500,000 to 750,000 distinct CDR3 sequences, around a sixth of them singletons. Calling Graves' hyperthyroidism stable meant ophthalmopathy did not progress within 18 months. Clinical symptoms, serum thyroxine and TRAb, thyroid ultrasound and orbital computed tomography were used for the diagnoses.

This sequence joins TRBV19 and TRBJ1-3; D not resolved. Sample: blood. This sequence originates from a woman in her twenties or thirties with Graves' hyperthyroidism. The CDR3 protein is CASSLQTGTNSGNTIYF. In DNA form, the CDR3 reads TGTGCCAGTAGTCTCCAGACGGGTACAAACTCTGGAAACACCATATATTTT.